This T cell receptor beta chain was observed in a study of T cell responses to AZD1222 COVID-19 vaccine. Study-wide findings and caveats: None of the repertoires were sampled until the peak T cell response had passed. Spike-specific TCR breadth and depth were elevated following two AZD1222 doses.

As regards this clone: Its antigen is undetermined.

Produced via immunoSEQ multiplex PCR; TCRdb's table is partial and in-frame only. The data hold 150,000 or so clones, with roughly nine tenths observed a single time. This receptor was identified in an adult in good health. This material consisted of peripheral blood, taken on day 0 of AZD1222 vaccination.

CDR3 sequence: CASSLGSGGYEQYF. As DNA, the CDR3 is TGTGCCAGCAGCTTGGGTTCAGGGGGGTACGAGCAGTACTTC. The V and J genes are TRBV5-4 and TRBJ2-7, with D perhaps TRBD1 (7 bases). Per germline, CDR1 SGHNT and CDR2 YYREEE (reference sequence). This CDR3 contains 14 residues. Between the trimmed V and J ends, which lost 0 bases and 4 bases, there was a span of 11 bases.